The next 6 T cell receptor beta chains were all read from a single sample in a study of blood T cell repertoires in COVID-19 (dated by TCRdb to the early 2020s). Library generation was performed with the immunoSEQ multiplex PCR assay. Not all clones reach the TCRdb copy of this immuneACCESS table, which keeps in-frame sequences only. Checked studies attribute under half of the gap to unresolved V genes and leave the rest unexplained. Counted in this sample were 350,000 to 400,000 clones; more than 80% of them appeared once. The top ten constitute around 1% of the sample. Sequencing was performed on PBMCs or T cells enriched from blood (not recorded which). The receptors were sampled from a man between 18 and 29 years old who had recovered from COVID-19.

The CDR3 nucleotides are TGCGCCAGCAGCCCCGACCTCGCGGGCGCCTATGGCTACACCTTC. Translating it yields CASSPDLAGAYGYTF. The chain uses TRBV4-1 and TRBJ1-2; D gene uncertain. Germline assignment: CDR1 MGHRA and CDR2 YSYEKL. This CDR3 has 15 residues. V lost 4 bases and J lost 4, with 16 bases in between.

CDR3 in amino acids: CASSLLQGLGTEAFF. The CDR3 nucleotides are TGTGCCAGCTCCCTACTCCAGGGGTTGGGGACTGAAGCTTTCTTT. The V call is TRBV18, the J call TRBJ1-1; D is possibly TRBD1 (6 bases). With 6 bases removed from V and 5 bases from J, the gap between germline ends came to 19 bases. Per germline, CDR1 KGHSH and CDR2 LQKENI. The CDR3 covers 15 residues.

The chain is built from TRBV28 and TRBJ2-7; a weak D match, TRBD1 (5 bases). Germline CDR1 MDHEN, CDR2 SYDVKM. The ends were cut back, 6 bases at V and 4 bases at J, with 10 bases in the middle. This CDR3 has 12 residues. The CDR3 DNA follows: TGTGCCAGCAGCCAGGGAAGATACGAGCAGTACTTC. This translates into CASSQGRYEQYF.

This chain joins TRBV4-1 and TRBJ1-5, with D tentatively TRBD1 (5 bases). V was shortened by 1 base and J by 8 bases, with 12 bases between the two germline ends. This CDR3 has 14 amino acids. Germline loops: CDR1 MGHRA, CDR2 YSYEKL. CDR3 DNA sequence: TGCGCCAGCAGCCAAGTAGGAGGAGGGGAGCCCCAGCATTTT. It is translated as CASSQVGGGEPQHF.

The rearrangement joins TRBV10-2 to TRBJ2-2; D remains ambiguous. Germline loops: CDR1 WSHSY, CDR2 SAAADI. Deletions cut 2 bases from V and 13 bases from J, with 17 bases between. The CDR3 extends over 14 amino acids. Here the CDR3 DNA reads TGCGCCAGCAGTGAGGTCGTCCCCGCCGGTGCGCTGTTTTTT. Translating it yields CASSEVVPAGALFF.

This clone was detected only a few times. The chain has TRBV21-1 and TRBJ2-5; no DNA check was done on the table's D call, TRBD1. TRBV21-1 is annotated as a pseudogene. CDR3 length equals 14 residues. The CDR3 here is CASSDSRSGETQYF. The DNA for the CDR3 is TGTGCCAGCAGCGACAGCCGAAGTGGAGAGACCCAGTACTTC.